The 30 T cell receptor beta chains below come from one sample, sequenced in a study of blood T cells in healthy people across ages. A J-beta primer mix and a sample-barcoded 5' primer were used in a second PCR of roughly 7 to 12 cycles. TCRdb re-called the 5' RACE reads through MiXCR, storing one row per CDR3 protein. This repertoire shows hundreds of thousands of distinct CDR3 sequences, more than 45% found once; its top ten account for around 22%. The specimen was blood. The source is a man between 25 and 39 years old in good health.

The chain joins TRBV7-2 to TRBJ2-1; 7 positions agree with TRBD1. CDR3 length: 12 amino acids. The V gene end was trimmed by 4 bases and the J gene end by 15 bases; junction bases not matched to a gene: 9. Per germline, CDR1 SGHTA and CDR2 FQGNSA. Written as DNA, the CDR3 is TGTGCCAGCAGCTCCGATTGGAGGACAGGGTTCTTC. Translated, it gives CASSSDWRTGFF.

The chain uses TRBV19 and TRBJ2-1; D uncertain. V was trimmed by 0 bases and J by 10 bases, leaving 13 bases between them. In germline, CDR1 is LNHDA, CDR2 SQIVND (reference sequence). CDR3 length: 14 amino acids. The CDR3 coding sequence is TGTGCCAGTAGTATAGAGGCAGATTCCTACGAGCAGTTCTTC. This encodes CASSIEADSYEQFF.

This clonotype was detected a few times. CDR3 in amino acids: CASSQDGYYNEQFF. The CDR3 DNA is TGCGCCAGCAGCCAAGATGGCTATTACAATGAGCAGTTCTTC. The rearrangement joins TRBV4-3 to TRBJ2-1; the D is unclear. The V end was cut by 0 bases, the J end by 4 bases, with 7 bases between. This CDR3 is built from 14 residues. CDR1 is LGHNA, CDR2 YSLEER, per germline.

The sample holds one count of this clonotype. V gene TRBV5-1 combines with J gene TRBJ2-3; 11 bases align to TRBD2. The V and J ends lost 4 bases and 9 bases, in that order; junction bases with no gene match: 7. This CDR3 is 14 amino acids long. Germline values: CDR1 SGHRS, CDR2 YFSETQ. Here the CDR3 DNA reads TGCGCCAGCAGCACCACTAGCGGGAGAGACACGCAGTATTTT. This sequence encodes CASSTTSGRDTQYF. Full variable domain (remainder filled in from reference TRBV5-1 and TRBJ2-3): KAGVTQTPRYLIKTRGQQVTLSCSPISGHRSVSWYQQTPGQGLQFLFEYFSETQRNKGNFPGRFSGRQFSNSRSEMNVSTLELGDSALYLCASSTTSGRDTQYFGPGTRLTVL.

The chain is built from TRBV4-3 and TRBJ2-7; 11 bases are a match to TRBD2. CDR3 length: 17 amino acids. With V trimmed by 1 base and J by 5 bases, 10 bases remained unmatched. The germline V gene has CDR1 LGHNA and CDR2 YSLEER. CDR3 loop: CASSQVLAGGPAHEQYF. Here the CDR3 DNA reads TGCGCCAGCAGCCAAGTCTTAGCGGGGGGGCCCGCCCACGAGCAGTACTTC.

The rearrangement joins TRBV12-3 or TRBV12-4 to TRBJ2-7; TRBD1 matches at 8 bases. V gave up 3 bases and J gave up 2 bases; unmatched junction bases: 6. The CDR3 length is 15 residues. CDR3 sequence (DNA): TGTGCCAGCAGTTTGATGGCAGGGGGCACCTACGAGCAGTACTTC. It codes for CASSLMAGGTYEQYF.

The chain joins TRBV18 to TRBJ2-6; no definite D call. The CDR3 runs 15 residues. CDR1 and CDR2 (germline): KGHSH, LQKENI. V was clipped by 6 bases and J by 0 bases, with 9 bases between them. The chain's CDR3 is CASSPINSGANVLTF. The CDR3 bases are TGTGCCAGCTCGCCAATCAACTCTGGGGCCAACGTCCTGACTTTC.

The CDR3 protein is CASSPSLARDYNEQFF. The CDR3 DNA reads TGTGCCAGCAGCCCCTCTCTAGCGAGAGACTACAATGAGCAGTTCTTC. The chain is built from TRBV7-3 and TRBJ2-1, with D tentatively TRBD2 (6 bases). The ends were cut back, 5 bases at V and 3 bases at J, with 17 bases in the middle. Per the germline V gene, CDR1 is SGHTA and CDR2 is FQGTGA. The CDR3 covers 16 residues.

Note on this clonotype: At one boundary the junction diverges from the germline segment, which might be a read error. The chain is built from TRBV7-2 and TRBJ1-2, with TRBD1 as a possible D gene (6 bases). The CDR3 totals 15 residues. The germline V gene encodes CDR1 SGHTA and CDR2 FQGNSA. The CDR3 DNA reads as TGTGCCAGCAGCCAACAGGGAATCAAAGGCTATGGTTACACCTTC. Translated: CASSQQGIKGYGYTF.

This clonotype has just a few counts. The gene calls are TRBV29-1 and TRBJ2-1; TRBD1 matches 10 bases. The V segment lost 5 bases and the J segment 6 bases; nucleotides outside the gene matches: 4. The CDR3 covers 13 residues. Germline values: CDR1 SQVTM, CDR2 ANQGSEA. CDR3 region: CSVRDRGSNEQFF. The CDR3 DNA follows: TGCAGCGTTAGGGACAGGGGTTCCAATGAGCAGTTCTTC.

This clonotype occurred many times. V is TRBV12-3 or TRBV12-4 and J is TRBJ2-7, with unresolved D. This CDR3 has 12 amino acids. Trimming left V 6 bases short and J 0 bases short, with 6 bases between. The CDR3 sequence is CASSRASYEQYF. CDR3 nucleotides: TGTGCCAGCAGCCGGGCCTCCTACGAGCAGTACTTC.

This chain joins TRBV20-1 and TRBJ2-4; 8 bases are shared with TRBD2. The J call may be in error: the DNA end matches TRBJ2-7 better. The germline CDR1 and CDR2 sequences are DFQATT and SNEGSKA (reference sequence). CDR3 length equals 14 residues. The CDR3 is CSAIASVSGNEQYF. The CDR3, as DNA: TGCAGTGCTATTGCTTCTGTTAGCGGGAACGAGCAGTACTTC.

The rearrangement joins TRBV6-5 to TRBJ2-3; D possibly corresponds to TRBD2 (6 bases). This CDR3 is 13 amino acids long. Deletions cut 0 bases from V and 14 bases from J, with 15 bases between. Germline values: CDR1 MNHEY, CDR2 SVGAGI. CDR3 DNA: TGTGCCAGCAGTTACTCCCTCGGGGGTGAATGGTATTTT. Protein product: CASSYSLGGEWYF.

This clonotype showed up just a few times. V usage is TRBV28 and J usage is TRBJ2-3; TRBD2 aligns across 14 bases. The junction had 8 bases not matched to a gene; V was cut back by 5 bases and J by 10 bases. The CDR3 runs 15 residues. Germline CDR1 and CDR2: MDHEN and SYDVKM. This CDR3 is CASSRPGLAGGAQYF. As DNA, the CDR3 is TGTGCCAGCAGTCGACCAGGACTAGCGGGAGGAGCGCAGTATTTT.

This chain joins TRBV25-1 and TRBJ2-1, with D perhaps matching TRBD2 (5 bases). The germline V and J ends were trimmed by 6 bases and 1 base, with 13 bases remaining between them. Germline V gene lookup returns CDR1 MGHDK and CDR2 SYGVNS. The CDR3 consists of 15 residues. The CDR3 protein is CASSDLSGSYNEQFF. The CDR3 nucleotides read TGTGCCAGCAGCGACCTAAGCGGTTCCTACAATGAGCAGTTCTTC. Together with reference TRBV25-1 and TRBJ2-1, the CDR3 gives the full variable domain: EADIYQTPRYLVIGTGKKITLECSQTMGHDKMYWYQQDPGMELHLIHYSYGVNSTEKGDLSSESTVSRIRTEHFPLTLESARPSHTSQYLCASSDLSGSYNEQFFGPGTRLTVL.

V usage is TRBV9 and J usage is TRBJ2-5, with D uncertain. The CDR3 totals 14 residues. In germline, CDR1 is SGDLS, CDR2 YYNGEE. The V end lost 0 bases, the J end lost 3 bases, and 9 bases lay between the germline ends. The CDR3 protein is CASSVDLGKETQYF. The CDR3 DNA follows: TGTGCCAGCAGCGTAGACCTGGGTAAAGAGACCCAGTACTTC.

This chain links TRBV4-1 with TRBJ1-1; no clear D. Germline values: CDR1 MGHRA, CDR2 YSYEKL. The CDR3 sequence is 15 residues long. Trimming cost V 0 bases and J 6 bases, with 14 bases left between them. The CDR3 DNA reads as TGCGCCAGCAGCCAAGAGCCCACAGCTAAAGCTGAAGCTTTCTTT. This gives the protein CASSQEPTAKAEAFF.

This clonotype has at least ten counts. The V gene is TRBV29-1, the J gene TRBJ2-7; D might be TRBD1 (8 bases). The germline V gene encodes CDR1 SQVTM and CDR2 ANQGSEA. V was pared by 0 bases and J by 4 bases, with 25 bases between. The CDR3 contains 18 residues. The CDR3 DNA reads as TGCAGCGTTGAAGACGATACCCCCGGACAGGGAGGGATATACGAGCAGTACTTC. It encodes CSVEDDTPGQGGIYEQYF.

The rearrangement links TRBV20-1 to TRBJ2-1, with TRBD2 identical over 8 bases. Germline CDR1 is DFQATT and CDR2 is SNEGSKA (reference sequence). The CDR3 extends over 14 amino acids. V gave up 7 bases and J gave up 5 bases; unmatched junction bases: 10. The CDR3 DNA follows: TGCAGTGTAGATCCGGGACTAGTAAACAATGAGCAGTTCTTC. The encoded protein is CSVDPGLVNNEQFF.

The chain carries TRBV28 and TRBJ1-5, with D perhaps matching TRBD1 (5 bases). Germline loops: CDR1 MDHEN, CDR2 SYDVKM. This CDR3 contains 13 residues. The germline V and J ends were trimmed by 11 bases and 5 bases, with 16 bases remaining between them. CDR3 DNA: TGTGCCCCCCCCCGGGACGGTGATCAGCCCCAGCATTTT. Protein: CAPPRDGDQPQHF.

This clonotype was seen a few times. The rearrangement uses TRBV19 and TRBJ2-1, with D possibly TRBD1 on 6 matching bases. CDR3 length: 15 amino acids. V lost 3 bases and J 4 bases, leaving 13 bases between the germline ends. Germline values: CDR1 LNHDA, CDR2 SQIVND (reference sequence). CDR3 sequence (DNA): TGTGCCAGTAGTATTGAAGAGGGGGTGTACAATGAGCAGTTCTTC. Translating it yields CASSIEEGVYNEQFF. Based on the CDR3 plus reference TRBV19 and TRBJ2-1, the full variable domain is DGGITQSPKYLFRKEGQNVTLSCEQNLNHDAMYWYRQDPGQGLRLIYYSQIVNDFQKGDIAEGYSVSREKKESFPLTVTSAQKNPTAFYLCASSIEEGVYNEQFFGPGTRLTVL.

The chain joins TRBV20-1 to TRBJ2-1, with D possibly TRBD2 on 6 matching bases. Germline assignment: CDR1 DFQATT and CDR2 SNEGSKA (reference sequence). The CDR3 totals 15 residues. V was cut by 0 bases and J by 9 bases, with 18 bases left in between. The CDR3 protein is CSARDPREFRGEQFF. In DNA form, the CDR3 reads TGCAGTGCTAGAGATCCCCGGGAGTTCAGAGGTGAGCAGTTCTTC.

V gene TRBV11-2 combines with J gene TRBJ2-3; D perhaps matches TRBD1 (6 bases). Trimming removed 3 bases at V and 0 bases at J, with 19 bases between. Per germline, CDR1 SGHAT and CDR2 FQNNGV. This CDR3 has 18 amino acids. This CDR3 reads CASSFVPPGDTSTDTQYF. CDR3 nucleotide sequence: TGTGCCAGCAGCTTTGTCCCTCCCGGGGACACAAGCACAGATACGCAGTATTTT.

In its sample, this clonotype was seen many times. The chain has TRBV15 and TRBJ1-2; weak D call: TRBD1 (6 bases). V was cut by 5 bases and J by 6 bases, with 16 bases left in between. Germline values: CDR1 LNHNV, CDR2 YYDKDF (reference sequence). The CDR3 loop spans 14 amino acids. The CDR3 sequence is CATSGGGASHGYTF. The DNA of the CDR3 is TGTGCCACCAGCGGTGGGGGGGCCTCACATGGCTACACCTTC.

The sample holds one count of this clonotype. The J gene is TRBJ1-2, the V gene TRBV4-3; D not resolved. The V end was cut by 0 bases, the J end by 8 bases, with 10 bases between. The CDR3 extends over 13 amino acids. Germline V gene sequence: CDR1 LGHNA, CDR2 YSLEER. CDR3 nucleotides: TGCGCCAGCAGCCAAGATCCGCTGGGAGGCTACACCTTC. It yields the protein CASSQDPLGGYTF.

The genes are TRBV20-1 and TRBJ1-2, with D tentatively TRBD1 (6 bases). V was clipped by 3 bases and J by 2 bases, with 16 bases between them. The germline V gene has CDR1 DFQATT and CDR2 SNEGSKA (reference sequence). This CDR3 comprises 15 residues. The CDR3 nucleotides read TGCAGTGCTAGGGGCGGGGACGGACAGAACTATGGCTACACCTTC. Protein sequence: CSARGGDGQNYGYTF.

The sample holds a few counts of this clonotype. The chain is built from TRBV27 and TRBJ1-5, with TRBD1 identical over 8 bases. CDR3 length: 13 amino acids. V shed 10 bases, J shed 3 bases, and the junction held 5 bases outside the gene matches. Germline lookup yields CDR1 MNHEY and CDR2 SMNVEV (reference sequence). In DNA, the CDR3 is TGTGCCACCGGGACAGGAGACAATCAGCCCCAGCATTTT. This codes for CATGTGDNQPQHF.

In its sample, this clonotype was seen a few times. The chain uses TRBV4-3 and TRBJ1-1, with 7 bases lining up with TRBD1. With 3 bases clipped from V and 5 bases from J, the junction kept 9 bases outside the gene matches. CDR3 length: 15 amino acids. CDR1 LGHNA and CDR2 YSLEER come from the germline V gene. CDR3: CASSQNRGSSTEAFF. The DNA for the CDR3 is TGCGCCAGCAGCCAGAACAGGGGAAGTAGTACTGAAGCTTTCTTT.

This rearrangement joins TRBV7-3 to TRBJ1-2; 9 bases are a match to TRBD1. The CDR3 runs to 12 residues. Unmatched junction bases numbered 6, after V lost 5 bases and J lost 11 bases. The germline CDR1 and CDR2 sequences are SGHTA and FQGTGA. CDR3 protein: CASSQAQGAYTF. CDR3 nucleotides: TGTGCCAGCAGCCAAGCACAGGGGGCATACACCTTC. The whole variable domain, remainder taken from reference TRBV7-3 and TRBJ1-2, is GAGVSQTPSNKVTEKGKYVELRCDPISGHTALYWYRQSLGQGPEFLIYFQGTGAADDSGLPNDRFFAVRPEGSVSTLKIQRTERGDSAVYLCASSQAQGAYTFGSGTRLTVV.

This clonotype was recorded once. The genes are TRBV27 and TRBJ2-4, with D maybe TRBD1 (5 bases). The V gene lost 3 bases and the J gene lost 8 bases, with 14 bases spanning the gap. Looked up from germline, CDR1 is MNHEY and CDR2 is SMNVEV (reference sequence). This CDR3 is built from 14 residues. CDR3 nucleotide sequence: TGTGCCAGCAGTTTCTTAGGGGCATCAGACATTCAGTACTTC. Translating it yields CASSFLGASDIQYF.